These T cell receptor beta chains were read from a single sample in a study of T cells in Graves' hyperthyroidism and ophthalmopathy. TCRdb recomputed calls from the multiplex PCR reads with MiXCR, one row per CDR3 protein. Counted here are about 770,000 distinct CDR3 sequences, approximately 19% occurring once; the ten biggest clones make up 16%. Input material: blood. Receptor source: a woman between 45 and 60 years old with Graves' hyperthyroidism that later progressed to Graves' ophthalmopathy. CDR3s include the opening cysteine and the closing phenylalanine or tryptophan. A D gene is named only where the DNA matches it firmly. Clone size is not always given. Where it is, it says once, few, many or a class for expanded clones.

>TRBV3-1|many|NA|TRBJ1-6
TGTGCCAGCAGCCAAGGTTCTGGGGAGGATTCACCCCTCCACTTT
CASSQGSGEDSPLHF
>TRBV3-1|many|TRBD1|TRBJ2-3
TGTGCCAGCAGCCGATTGACAGGGGGGAGAGATACGCAGTATTTT
CASSRLTGGRDTQYF
>TRBV2|many|NA|TRBJ1-6
TGTGCCAGCAGCTTGGGACTTGAAAATTCACCCCTCCACTTT
CASSLGLENSPLHF
>TRBV5-1|NA|TRBD1|TRBJ1-2
TGCGCCAGCAGCTACATACCAACAGGGGGCGCTACGTATGGCTACACCTTC
CASSYIPTGGATYGYTF
>TRBV6-1|few|TRBD2|TRBJ2-1
TGTGCCAGCAGTGATGAGCGGGGATACAATGAGCAGTTCTTC
CASSDERGYNEQFF
>TRBV12-3/TRBV12-4|NA|NA|TRBJ2-7
TGTGCCAGCAGTTCAGGGATACTCTCCTACGAGCAGTACTTC
CASSSGILSYEQYF
>TRBV27|many|NA|TRBJ1-1
TGTGCCAGCAGTTCGAGAGCATCATTGAACACTGAAGCTTTCTTT
CASSSRASLNTEAFF
>TRBV9|NA|NA|TRBJ1-5
TGTGCCAGCAGCCAAGGGGGGGGGGCGGGCAATCAGCCCCAGCATTTT
CASSQGGGAGNQPQHF
>TRBV19|NA|TRBD1|TRBJ1-2
TGTGCCAGTAGTGCCAGACAGGGAGCTAACTATGGCTACACCTTC
CASSARQGANYGYTF
>TRBV6-2/TRBV6-3|many|NA|TRBJ1-5
TGTGCCAGCAGCATCGACAAAATTAGCAATCAGCCCCAGCATTTT
CASSIDKISNQPQHF
>TRBV6-1|few|NA|TRBJ2-1
TGTGCCAGCAGTGAAACGCCTCTACGGGGGGCCCGGCAGTTCTTC
CASSETPLRGARQFF
>TRBV4-1|few|TRBD1|TRBJ2-7
TGCGCCAGCAGCCGGAGCACAGGGGAATTTTTCTACGAGCAGTACTTC
CASSRSTGEFFYEQYF
>TRBV11-2|many|NA|TRBJ2-3
TGTGCCAGCAGCTTCTGGCAGGGCGTCCCAGATACGCAGTATTTT
CASSFWQGVPDTQYF
>TRBV6-1|few|NA|TRBJ2-1
TGTGCCAGCAGTGGTGAGGTGTTGGGTGAGCAGTTCTTC
CASSGEVLGEQFF
>TRBV7-2|few|TRBD1|TRBJ1-1
TGTGCCAGCAGCTTAGCAGGGGGCGCGGGGAACACTGAAGCTTTCTTT
CASSLAGGAGNTEAFF
>TRBV12-3/TRBV12-4|many|TRBD2|TRBJ2-5
TGTGCCAGCAGACCAACAGGGACTAGCGCTCAAGAGACCCAGTACTTC
CASRPTGTSAQETQYF
>TRBV4-1|few|TRBD2|TRBJ2-3
TGCGCCAGCAGCCCCTTAGCGGGGGGTCACACAGATACGCAGTATTTT
CASSPLAGGHTDTQYF
>TRBV12-3/TRBV12-4|NA|NA|TRBJ1-2
TGTGCCAGCAGGTTAGCAGGGAGTTCCAACTATGGCTACACCTTC
CASRLAGSSNYGYTF
>TRBV7-2|many|NA|TRBJ2-3
TGTGCCAGCAGGCCCGGATTCTACACAGATACGCAGTATTTT
CASRPGFYTDTQYF
>TRBV7-3|many|NA|TRBJ2-3
TGTGCCAGCAGCTTAGGTCAGGATCGGGTTACGCAGTATTTT
CASSLGQDRVTQYF
>TRBV18|few|TRBD1|TRBJ1-6
TGTGCCAGCTCACCTAAGGGGGCAATATCACCCCTCCACTTT
CASSPKGAISPLHF
>TRBV11-2|few|TRBD1|TRBJ2-3
TGTGCCAGCAGCTGGGACAGGGTATGGGCAGATACGCAGTATTTT
CASSWDRVWADTQYF
>TRBV9|few|NA|TRBJ1-1
TGTGCCAGCAGCGTGACGGGAGGGGTGAACACTGAAGCTTTCTTT
CASSVTGGVNTEAFF
>TRBV5-1|NA|NA|TRBJ2-2
TGCGCCAGCAGCCCGCCTGCCAGGTCCACCCGACGGCTGTTTTTT
CASSPPARSTRRLFF
>TRBV11-2|many|TRBD1|TRBJ1-4
TGTGCCAGCAGCTCGGGGACAGGGCACGAAAAACTGTTTTTT
CASSSGTGHEKLFF
>TRBV27|few|TRBD2|TRBJ2-1
TGTGCCAGCAGTTCAGCGGGGGGATCCTACAATGAGCAGTTCTTC
CASSSAGGSYNEQFF
>TRBV5-5|NA|NA|TRBJ2-7
TGTGCCAGCAGCTTGCGTACCGGACAGCAAGCCTCCTACGAGCAGTACTTC
CASSLRTGQQASYEQYF
>TRBV5-8|NA|NA|TRBJ1-5
TGTGCCAGCAGTTTTAGGGATTGGAGTAATCAGCCCCAGCATTTT
CASSFRDWSNQPQHF
>TRBV3-1|many|TRBD1|TRBJ2-5
TGTGCCAGCAGCGACACGGGACAGGGCGAGACCCAGTACTTC
CASSDTGQGETQYF
>TRBV18|many|TRBD1|TRBJ1-2
TGTGCCAGCTCACCACGGGACAGGATACTTAATGGCTACACCTTC
CASSPRDRILNGYTF
>TRBV6-1|few|TRBD2|TRBJ2-5
TGTGCCAGCAGTTATTACGGGGACGGGGGGGAGACCCAGTACTTC
CASSYYGDGGETQYF
>TRBV7-9|NA|NA|TRBJ1-2
TGTGCCAGCAGCTCCGAAGGTGGAGGGCATGGCTACACCTTC
CASSSEGGGHGYTF
>TRBV20-1|many|NA|TRBJ1-1
TGCAGTGCTTTCGACGCCACGAACACTGAAGCTTTCTTT
CSAFDATNTEAFF
>TRBV6-2/TRBV6-3|NA|TRBD2|TRBJ2-7
TGTGCCAGCAGGTGGAGCGGGGGTTCCCTCTACGAGCAGTACTTC
CASRWSGGSLYEQYF
>TRBV19|NA|NA|TRBJ1-3
TGTGCCAGTAGTTTAGAAGCCTCTGGAAACACCATATATTTT
CASSLEASGNTIYF
>TRBV10-3|NA|TRBD2|TRBJ2-2
TGTGCCATCAGTGGAGTTAGCGGGGGGAACACCGGGGAGCTGTTTTTT
CAISGVSGGNTGELFF
>TRBV14|NA|NA|TRBJ2-3
TGTGCCAGCAGCCAAGTCTTGGGGGGAACAGATACGCAGTATTTT
CASSQVLGGTDTQYF
>TRBV6-5|few|TRBD2|TRBJ2-5
TGTGCCAGCAGTTACTCTGCAGGACTAGCGGGGCAAGAGACCCAGTACTTC
CASSYSAGLAGQETQYF
>TRBV13|many|TRBD1|TRBJ2-1
TGTGCCAGCAGCGCGGGACAGGGGGCCTACAATGAGCAGTTCTTC
CASSAGQGAYNEQFF
>TRBV11-2|many|NA|TRBJ2-7
TGTGCCAGCAGCTTAGACAAGATGGAGGACGAGCAGTACTTC
CASSLDKMEDEQYF
>TRBV5-1|few|TRBD2|TRBJ2-3
TGCGCCAGCAGCTTGCTAGCGGGGGGACCCCGGGATACGCAGTATTTT
CASSLLAGGPRDTQYF
>TRBV4-1|many|NA|TRBJ2-3
TGCGCCAGCAGCCACCCAATCGGGGGTAGTGCGGATACGCAGTATTTT
CASSHPIGGSADTQYF
>TRBV18|once|NA|TRBJ2-2
TGTGCCAGCTCACCACAGGACCCAAGGAACACCGGGGAGCTGTTTTTT
CASSPQDPRNTGELFF
>TRBV7-9|many|TRBD1|TRBJ1-4
TGTGCCAGCAGCTCCGGACAGGGAGTAGGAAAACTGTTTTTT
CASSSGQGVGKLFF
>TRBV7-2|many|NA|TRBJ2-7
TGTGCCAGCAGCTCAGTGACATGGCGGCAGTACTTC
CASSSVTWRQYF
>TRBV29-1|few|TRBD1|TRBJ1-3
TGCAGCGTTGCCCCGGACAGGGCTGGAAACACCATATATTTT
CSVAPDRAGNTIYF
>TRBV11-2|many|TRBD1|TRBJ1-2
TGTGCCAGCAGCTTTGAACAGGGGCTTGGCTACACCTTC
CASSFEQGLGYTF
>TRBV12-3/TRBV12-4|many|TRBD1|TRBJ1-2
TGTGCCAGCAGCATTATGACAGGGGTTTTTGGCTACACCTTC
CASSIMTGVFGYTF
>TRBV30|few|NA|TRBJ1-5
TGTGCCTGGAGTGTCGGAAACAATCAGCCCCAGCATTTT
CAWSVGNNQPQHF
>TRBV19|NA|TRBD1|TRBJ2-2
TGTGCCAGTAGTATAGATCGGGACAGTCTTGGGACCGGGGAGCTGTTTTTT
CASSIDRDSLGTGELFF
>TRBV27|NA|NA|TRBJ2-7
TGTGCCAGCAGCAGCTGGGGGGCCAACTACGAGCAGTACTTC
CASSSWGANYEQYF
>TRBV20-1|few|NA|TRBJ2-1
TGCAGTGCTAGACGTGTCAATGAGCAGTTCTTC
CSARRVNEQFF
>TRBV9|NA|NA|TRBJ2-7
TGTGCCAGCAGCGTAGGTGCTAGCGAAAGTGGCGAGCAGTACTTC
CASSVGASESGEQYF
>TRBV6-1|NA|NA|TRBJ1-2
TGTGCCAGCAGTGGGACAGTCTCTGGCTACACCTTC
CASSGTVSGYTF
>TRBV6-1|many|NA|TRBJ2-7
TGTGCCAGCGAACTGGGTCCCTACGAGCAGTACTTC
CASELGPYEQYF
>TRBV7-9|many|NA|TRBJ1-4
TGTGCCAGCGGTGAGGGACCAACTAATGAAAAACTGTTTTTT
CASGEGPTNEKLFF
>TRBV19|NA|TRBD1|TRBJ1-1
TGTGCCAGTATTCGGACAGGGGACCGCGGCACTGAAGCTTTCTTT
CASIRTGDRGTEAFF